This T cell receptor (beta chain) was found in a study of blood T cell repertoires in COVID-19. Profiling relied on immunoSEQ multiplex PCR, and the TCRdb table lists in-frame clones only, not all of them. The sample has approximately 160,000 clones; around 87% are singletons. This clone turned up a few times. Material: peripheral blood. The receptor's source is a man in his sixties with COVID-19, enrolled during active disease.

CDR3 loop: CASSVQGVRNYGYTF. The CDR3 region has the DNA TGTGCCAGCAGTGTACAGGGGGTCCGTAACTATGGCTACACCTTC. The rearrangement links TRBV2 to TRBJ1-2, with 8 positions matching TRBD1. V trimming: 4 bases; J trimming: 1 base; junction bases outside the gene matches: 5. The CDR3 runs 15 residues. The germline gives CDR1 SNHLY, CDR2 FYNNEI.